The 32 T cell receptor beta chains below all came from one sample that was sequenced in a study of T cell changes during pregnancy in multiple sclerosis. Profiled with immunoSEQ multiplex PCR; TCRdb holds only in-frame clones, not every one. Of roughly 77,000 clones listed, around nine tenths are singletons. The sequencing used peripheral blood, collected in the second trimester of pregnancy. These receptors originate from a female donor with multiple sclerosis, enrolled in a pregnancy study.

The V call is TRBV7-9, the J call TRBJ1-1; maybe TRBD1 (5 bases). The germline V gene encodes CDR1 SEHNR and CDR2 FQNEAQ (reference sequence). The CDR3 is 14 residues long. V was cut by 1 base and J by 1 base, with 7 bases left in between. CDR3 in amino acids: CASSLGQSNTEAFF. The CDR3 nucleotides read TGTGCCAGCAGCTTAGGACAGTCGAACACTGAAGCTTTCTTT.

The chain is built from TRBV30 and TRBJ2-3, with a weak D call TRBD2 (6 bases). The V end was cut by 3 bases, the J end by 6 bases, with 22 bases between. The CDR3 has 16 residues. Germline V gene data show CDR1 as GTSNPN and CDR2 as SVGIG (reference sequence). CDR3 DNA: TGTGCCTGGAGACCCCCCGGGACTCCCCGATGGGATACGCAGTATTTT. Encoded protein: CAWRPPGTPRWDTQYF.

The chain carries TRBV30 and TRBJ2-3; TRBD2 matches at 10 bases. V shed 3 bases and J 0 bases; nucleotides not matched to a gene: 0. Germline CDR1 and CDR2: GTSNPN and SVGIG (reference sequence). This CDR3 region has 14 residues. The chain's CDR3 is CAWRLAGSTDTQYF. CDR3 DNA sequence: TGTGCCTGGAGACTAGCGGGAAGCACAGATACGCAGTATTTT. The full variable domain, its missing parts supplied by reference TRBV30 and TRBJ2-3, is SQTIHQWPATLVQPVGSPLSLECTVEGTSNPNLYWYRQAAGRGLQLLFYSVGIGQISSEVPQNLSASRPQDRQFILSSKKLLLSDSGFYLCAWRLAGSTDTQYFGPGTRLTVL.

In this sample, this clone turned up once. The missing conserved phenylalanine or tryptophan at the end of this CDR3 makes a read error likely. The DNA is omitted, as the CDR3 cannot be located on it reliably, and the CDR3 follows TCRdb's listing. The chain employs TRBV21-1 and TRBJ1-2. TRBV21-1 has pseudogene status. A total of 14 residues make up the CDR3, ends included. This CDR3 reads CASLMRRQHLLTRV.

The J gene is TRBJ2-7, the V gene TRBV11-2, with TRBD2 identical over 11 bases. V gave up 5 bases and J gave up 3 bases; unmatched junction bases: 6. This CDR3 region has 15 residues. Germline V gives CDR1 SGHAT, CDR2 FQNNGV. The CDR3 DNA sequence: TGTGCCAGCAGCCTAGCGGGGGGTCAGTTCTACGAGCAGTACTTC. Protein product: CASSLAGGQFYEQYF.

This clone was counted once. This chain joins TRBV6-1 and TRBJ2-7; 12 bases fit TRBD2. Germline values: CDR1 MNHNS, CDR2 SASEGT. J lost 7 bases, V lost 7 bases, and 2 bases had no gene match. This CDR3 contains 12 residues. This CDR3 is CASKTSGREQYF. CDR3 DNA sequence: TGTGCCAGCAAGACTAGCGGGAGAGAGCAGTACTTC.

The gene calls are TRBV29-1 and TRBJ2-3; 13 nucleotides agree with TRBD2. Germline CDR1 is SQVTM and CDR2 is ANQGSEA. The CDR3 extends over 16 amino acids. J was trimmed by 1 base and V by 6 bases; bases with no gene match: 7. The CDR3 sequence is CSVTGGLAGRTDTQYF. CDR3 sequence (DNA): TGCAGCGTCACCGGGGGACTAGCGGGACGCACAGATACGCAGTATTTT.

This chain uses TRBV15 with TRBJ1-6; a weak D match, TRBD1 (5 bases). V dropped 4 bases and J dropped 5 bases, with 12 bases sitting between them. Germline V CDR1 and CDR2: LNHNV, YYDKDF (reference sequence). The CDR3 loop spans 15 amino acids. The CDR3 nucleotides read TGTGCCACCAGCAACGTCCCAGGGAATAATTCACCCCTCCACTTT. This codes for CATSNVPGNNSPLHF. Complete variable domain (other parts from reference TRBV15 and TRBJ1-6): DAMVIQNPRYQVTQFGKPVTLSCSQTLNHNVMYWYQQKSSQAPKLLFHYYDKDFNNEADTPDNFQSRRPNTSFCFLDIRSPGLGDTAMYLCATSNVPGNNSPLHFGNGTRLTVT.

This rearrangement joins TRBV12-5 to TRBJ1-1; D is ambiguous. The germline V gene has CDR1 LGHNT and CDR2 FRNRAP. Trimming took 0 bases from V and 0 from J, leaving 8 bases between them. CDR3 length: 15 residues. CDR3 in DNA: TGTGCTAGTGGTTTGGTACACACCGTGAACACTGAAGCTTTCTTT. Amino acids: CASGLVHTVNTEAFF.

The chain employs TRBV6-6 and TRBJ1-2; tentatively, D is TRBD1 (6 bases). The germline gives CDR1 MNHNY, CDR2 SVGAGI (reference sequence). Deletions cut 6 bases from V and 12 bases from J, with 20 bases between. CDR3 length equals 13 residues. As DNA, the CDR3 is TGTGCCAGCAGCGAGGACGGGGGGCTTCCCGACACCTTC. Protein: CASSEDGGLPDTF.

CDR3 coding DNA: TGCAGCGTTCTAAGGAGGGATGAGCAGTTCTTC. Its protein is CSVLRRDEQFF. The V call is TRBV29-1, the J call TRBJ2-1; TRBD2 might be the D (6 bases). The CDR3 is made up of 11 amino acids. V dropped 5 bases and J dropped 8 bases, with 10 bases sitting between them. Germline assignment: CDR1 SQVTM and CDR2 ANQGSEA.

This chain uses TRBV27 with TRBJ1-1, with D maybe TRBD1 (6 bases). The CDR3 totals 13 residues. V was clipped by 6 bases and J by 5 bases, with 13 bases between them. Germline loops: CDR1 MNHEY, CDR2 SMNVEV (reference sequence). CDR3 DNA sequence: TGTGCCAGCAGCAGGGGATTGGGAACTGAAGCTTTCTTT. This gives the protein CASSRGLGTEAFF.

The rearrangement joins TRBV4-1 to TRBJ2-7, with 7 nucleotides matching TRBD1. With 4 bases clipped from V and 4 bases from J, the junction kept 10 bases outside the gene matches. CDR3 length: 15 residues. The germline V gene encodes CDR1 MGHRA and CDR2 YSYEKL. CDR3 residues: CASSPEVSGGYEQYF. CDR3 in DNA: TGCGCCAGCAGCCCAGAAGTGTCAGGGGGATACGAGCAGTACTTC.

The genes are TRBV27 and TRBJ2-5, with 11 bases matching TRBD2. V shed 5 bases, J shed 5 bases, and the junction held 7 bases outside the gene matches. CDR1 and CDR2 from the germline V gene are MNHEY and SMNVEV (reference sequence). This CDR3 region has 15 residues. CDR3 sequence: CASSPGTSGVETQYF. The CDR3, as DNA: TGTGCCAGCAGTCCTGGGACTAGCGGTGTGGAGACCCAGTACTTC.

The genes are TRBV21-1 and TRBJ1-6. TRBV21-1 counts as a pseudogene. The CDR3 is 16 residues long. The CDR3 bases are TGTGCCAGCAGCAAAGGAGCGAGCTCCTATAATTCACCCCTCCACTTT. Translation: CASSKGASSYNSPLHF.

The rearrangement links TRBV5-1 to TRBJ2-1; 9 bases are a match to TRBD1. Losses at the gene ends were 5 bases for V and 4 bases for J; bases not matched to a gene: 7. The CDR3 is 15 residues long. CDR1 is SGHRS, CDR2 YFSETQ, per germline. CDR3 nucleotides: TGCGCCAGCAGACAAGGGGACAGGGAGTACAATGAGCAGTTCTTC. Translated: CASRQGDREYNEQFF.

The sample holds one count of this clone. The CDR3 sequence: CSVGGSTYEQYF. DNA for the CDR3: TGCAGCGTCGGGGGGTCGACCTACGAGCAGTACTTC. The chain uses TRBV29-1 and TRBJ2-7; 7 bases match TRBD2. The CDR3 runs to 12 residues. The V gene's germline CDR1 is SQVTM and CDR2 ANQGSEA. With 6 bases clipped from V and 2 bases from J, the junction kept 4 bases outside the gene matches.

The chain joins TRBV10-3 to TRBJ2-7; 11 nucleotides align to TRBD2. In germline, CDR1 is ENHRY, CDR2 SYGVKD. With 4 bases clipped from V and 0 bases from J, the junction kept 5 bases outside the gene matches. The CDR3 covers 16 residues. The CDR3 coding sequence is TGTGCCATCAGTGGGGGACTAGCGGAGTTCTCCTACGAGCAGTACTTC. Protein product: CAISGGLAEFSYEQYF.

This clone was recorded only once. The CDR3 coding sequence is TGTGCCTGGAGTGTACCCCGGGGGGCCCTCAATGAGCAGTTCTTC. This gives the protein CAWSVPRGALNEQFF. The V call is TRBV30, the J call TRBJ2-1, with TRBD2 as a possible D gene (7 bases). Germline assignment: CDR1 GTSNPN and CDR2 SVGIG (reference sequence). V lost 0 bases and J 6 bases, leaving 15 bases between the germline ends. CDR3 length: 15 residues.

The chain is built from TRBV4-1 and TRBJ2-2; TRBD1 aligns across 7 bases. Germline assignment: CDR1 MGHRA and CDR2 YSYEKL. The CDR3 has 17 amino acids. The V segment lost 3 bases and the J segment 6 bases; nucleotides outside the gene matches: 13. The CDR3 is CASSQRVETGRAGELFF. CDR3 DNA sequence: TGCGCCAGCAGCCAGCGGGTGGAGACAGGGCGGGCCGGGGAGCTGTTTTTT.

In this sample, this clone turned up once. The chain carries TRBV30 and TRBJ1-6; no clear D. This CDR3 is 15 amino acids long. The germline V gene has CDR1 GTSNPN and CDR2 SVGIG (reference sequence). V was trimmed by 4 bases and J by 0 bases, leaving 10 bases between them. As DNA, the CDR3 is TGTGCCTGGATGGGGAGCAACTCCTATAATTCACCCCTCCACTTT. It is translated as CAWMGSNSYNSPLHF.

This clone was observed a single time. V usage is TRBV2 and J usage is TRBJ2-1, with 8 bases aligning to TRBD2. Germline V lookup: CDR1 SNHLY, CDR2 FYNNEI. The CDR3 is 15 residues long. V was clipped by 3 bases and J by 4 bases; unmatched bases: 5. CDR3 sequence: CASSEDSGKYNEQFF. The CDR3 bases are TGTGCCAGCAGTGAGGATAGCGGGAAGTACAATGAGCAGTTCTTC.

The chain is built from TRBV29-1 and TRBJ1-2; 12 bases are a match to TRBD1. The CDR3 is 16 amino acids. Germline V gene data show CDR1 as SQVTM and CDR2 as ANQGSEA. V lost 5 bases and J lost 6; bases outside the gene matches: 13. As DNA, the CDR3 is TGCAGCGTTACCAGTCCCGGGACAGGGGGCACAGATGGCTACACCTTC. Translating gives CSVTSPGTGGTDGYTF.

This chain connects TRBV28 to TRBJ2-1; TRBD2 agrees at 7 bases. Germline trimming cut 2 bases from V and 0 bases from J; bases unmatched to any gene: 1. CDR3 length equals 15 residues. Germline CDR1 reads MDHEN; CDR2 reads SYDVKM. CDR3 nucleotides: TGTGCCAGCAGTTTAGGGGGGGGCTCCTACAATGAGCAGTTCTTC. Protein product: CASSLGGGSYNEQFF.

As concerns this clone: The junction departs from germline at one end; a sequencing error may be responsible. The V gene is TRBV7-7, the J gene TRBJ2-5; 9 bases are a match to TRBD2. Germline assignment: CDR1 SSHAT and CDR2 FNYEAQ (reference sequence). There are 13 residues in the CDR3. Here the CDR3 DNA reads TGTGCTAGCAGCTTTAGCGGGAGTGAGACCCAGTACTTC. It specifies CASSFSGSETQYF. Using reference TRBV7-7 and TRBJ2-5 for the parts outside the CDR3, the full variable domain is GAGVSQSPRYKVTKRGQDVTLRCDPISSHATLYWYQQALGQGPEFLTYFNYEAQPDKSGLPSDRFSAERPEGSISTLTIQRTEQRDSAMYRCASSFSGSETQYFGPGTRLLVL.

The rearrangement joins TRBV7-9 to TRBJ1-4, with 7 bases fitting TRBD1. V lost 5 bases and J lost 16; bases outside the gene matches: 13. Germline CDR1 is SEHNR and CDR2 is FQNEAQ (reference sequence). The CDR3 spans 13 residues. CDR3 loop: CASSREIGQDPFF. The CDR3 bases are TGTGCCAGCAGCCGCGAGATAGGACAGGATCCGTTTTTT.

This chain uses TRBV11-2 with TRBJ2-5; D call uncertain. Between the trimmed V and J ends, which lost 1 base and 4 bases, there was a span of 10 bases. The CDR3 is 14 residues long. Germline V gene data show CDR1 as SGHAT and CDR2 as FQNNGV. DNA of the CDR3: TGTGCCAGCAGCTTAGTTGCCAGGCCAGAGACCCAGTACTTC. Protein sequence: CASSLVARPETQYF.

This chain joins TRBV11-2 and TRBJ2-2, with TRBD2 matching 8 bases. Looked up from germline, CDR1 is SGHAT and CDR2 is FQNNGV. The CDR3 sequence is 14 residues long. V was pared by 5 bases and J by 8 bases, with 7 bases of the junction left unmatched. The CDR3 DNA reads as TGTGCCAGCAGCCCTGGACTAGCATCAGGGGAGCTGTTTTTT. The encoded protein is CASSPGLASGELFF.

The CDR3 DNA is TGCGCCAGCAGCCAAGCGCAGGGTATTACTGAAGCTTTCTTT. Amino acids: CASSQAQGITEAFF. The chain carries TRBV4-3 and TRBJ1-1, with D possibly matching TRBD1 (5 bases). Germline loops: CDR1 LGHNA, CDR2 YSLEER. V lost 1 base and J lost 5, with 11 bases in between. The CDR3 length is 14 residues.

The J gene is TRBJ2-2, the V gene TRBV15, with a possible D match to TRBD1 (6 bases). CDR3 length: 16 residues. The V gene's germline CDR1 is LNHNV and CDR2 YYDKDF (reference sequence). Trimming took 0 bases from V and 7 from J, leaving 15 bases between them. CDR3 loop: CATSRDNEGVGGELFF. The CDR3 nucleotides are TGTGCCACCAGCAGAGATAATGAGGGGGTCGGCGGGGAGCTGTTTTTT.

In DNA, the CDR3 is TGCGCCAGCAGCCAGGAGCGGGAGGGCCGCAATGAGCAGTTCTTC. It is translated as CASSQEREGRNEQFF. This sequence joins TRBV4-1 and TRBJ2-1; 10 positions agree with TRBD2. The germline CDR1 and CDR2 sequences are MGHRA and YSYEKL. V shed 3 bases, J shed 6 bases, and the junction held 5 bases outside the gene matches. There are 15 residues in the CDR3.

The chain employs TRBV18 and TRBJ2-3; D unclear. The CDR3 has 17 residues. The germline V gene has CDR1 KGHSH and CDR2 LQKENI. V gave up 3 bases and J gave up 0 bases, with 16 bases separating them. As DNA, the CDR3 is TGTGCCAGCTCACCGGAGCTAAACGCGATAAGCACAGATACGCAGTATTTT. Translated: CASSPELNAISTDTQYF. The variable domain in full, with the rest retrieved from reference TRBV18 and TRBJ2-3, is NAGVMQNPRHLVRRRGQEARLRCSPMKGHSHVYWYRQLPEEGLKFMVYLQKENIIDESGMPKERFSAEFPKEGPSILRIQQVVRGDSAAYFCASSPELNAISTDTQYFGPGTRLTVL.